The clone carrying this TCR beta chain was seen ten or more times. Time point denoted: patch test 1, 2 weeks after DPC sensitization. The treatment was: therapeutic diphenylcyclopropenone sensitization with weekly scalp DPC. The data belong to a study of human T cells and chemical hapten exposure. One entry per CDR3 protein results from TCRdb running MiXCR on the RACE reads. The sample carries around 110,000 distinct CDR3 sequences, over 10% recorded once. The CDR3 runs to 16 residues. J lost 5 bases, V lost 5 bases, and 12 bases had no gene match. Germline V gives CDR1 KGHSH, CDR2 LQKENI. The material was whole blood, obtained in connection with sensitization to the hapten diphenylcyclopropenone (DPC). The rearrangement links TRBV18 to TRBJ1-5; 7 nucleotides match TRBD1. The source is a woman between 45 and 65 years old with alopecia areata. Some clones in this sample may be carry-over from other donors' samples. The CDR3: CASSSFRDRADQPQHF. DNA for the CDR3: TGTGCCAGCTCATCGTTCCGGGACAGAGCTGATCAGCCCCAGCATTTT.